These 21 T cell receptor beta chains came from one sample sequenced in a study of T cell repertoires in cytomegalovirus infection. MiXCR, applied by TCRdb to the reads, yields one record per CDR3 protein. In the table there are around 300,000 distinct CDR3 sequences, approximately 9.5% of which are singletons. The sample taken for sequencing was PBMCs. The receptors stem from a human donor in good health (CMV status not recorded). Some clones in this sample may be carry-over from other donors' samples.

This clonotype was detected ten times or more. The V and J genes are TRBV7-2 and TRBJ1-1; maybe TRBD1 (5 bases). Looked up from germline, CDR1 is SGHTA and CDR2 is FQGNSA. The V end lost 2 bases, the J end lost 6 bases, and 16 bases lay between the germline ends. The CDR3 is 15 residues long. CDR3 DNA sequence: TGTGCCAGCAGCTTATTAAGCTTCCTGGGGGCTGAAGCTTTCTTT. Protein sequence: CASSLLSFLGAEAFF.

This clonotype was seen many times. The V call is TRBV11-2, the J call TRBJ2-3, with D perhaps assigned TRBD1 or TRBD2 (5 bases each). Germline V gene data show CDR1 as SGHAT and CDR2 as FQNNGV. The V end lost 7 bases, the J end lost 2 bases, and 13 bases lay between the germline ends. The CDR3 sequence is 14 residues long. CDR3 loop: CASTTGTHTDTQYF. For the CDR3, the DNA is TGTGCCAGCACCACCGGGACCCACACAGATACGCAGTATTTT.

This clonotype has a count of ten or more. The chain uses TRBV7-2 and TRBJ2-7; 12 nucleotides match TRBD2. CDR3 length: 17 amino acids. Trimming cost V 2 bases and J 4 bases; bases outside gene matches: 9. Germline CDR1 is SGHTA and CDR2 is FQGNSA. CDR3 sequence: CASSLPSLAGGMYEQYF. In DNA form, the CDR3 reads TGTGCCAGCAGCTTACCCTCCCTAGCGGGGGGGATGTACGAGCAGTACTTC. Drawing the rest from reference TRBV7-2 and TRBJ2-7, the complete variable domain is GAGVSQSPSNKVTEKGKDVELRCDPISGHTALYWYRQSLGQGLEFLIYFQGNSAPDKSGLPSDRFSAERTGGSVSTLTIQRTQQEDSAVYLCASSLPSLAGGMYEQYFGPGTRLTVT.

CDR3 sequence: CASSRTGAGNLYEQYF. The CDR3 region has the DNA TGTGCCAGCAGTCGTACAGGGGCTGGAAACCTCTACGAGCAGTACTTC. This chain uses TRBV3-1 with TRBJ2-7; TRBD1 aligns across 7 bases. Trimming took 6 bases from V and 3 from J; bases not matched to a gene: 14. The CDR3 length is 16 residues. From germline, CDR1 is LGHDT and CDR2 YNNKEL (reference sequence).

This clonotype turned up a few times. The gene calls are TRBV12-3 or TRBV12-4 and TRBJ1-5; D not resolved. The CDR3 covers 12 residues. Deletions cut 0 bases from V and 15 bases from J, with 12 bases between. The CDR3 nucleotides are TGTGCCAGCAGTTTAGCTCGGGCGGAATTGCATTTT. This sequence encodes CASSLARAELHF.

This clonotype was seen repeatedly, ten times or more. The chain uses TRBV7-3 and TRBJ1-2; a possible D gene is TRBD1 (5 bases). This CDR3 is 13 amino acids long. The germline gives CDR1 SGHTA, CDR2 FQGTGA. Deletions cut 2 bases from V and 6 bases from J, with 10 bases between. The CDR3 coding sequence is TGTGCCAGCAGCTTACGCCCAGGGCATGGCTACACCTTC. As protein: CASSLRPGHGYTF.

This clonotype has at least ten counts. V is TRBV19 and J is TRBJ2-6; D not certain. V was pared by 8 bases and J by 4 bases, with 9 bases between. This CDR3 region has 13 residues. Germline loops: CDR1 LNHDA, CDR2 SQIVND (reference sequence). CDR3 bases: TGTGCCAGTGCAACAACGGGGGCCAACGTCCTGACTTTC. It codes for CASATTGANVLTF.

CDR3 DNA: TGCAGTGCTACAAGCCTAGCGGGGTCGTACAATGAGCAGTTCTTC. This codes for CSATSLAGSYNEQFF. The chain recombines TRBV20-1 with TRBJ2-1; 9 bases line up with TRBD2. V shed 4 bases, J shed 4 bases, and the junction held 8 bases outside the gene matches. This CDR3 is 15 amino acids long. In germline, CDR1 is DFQATT, CDR2 SNEGSKA (reference sequence).

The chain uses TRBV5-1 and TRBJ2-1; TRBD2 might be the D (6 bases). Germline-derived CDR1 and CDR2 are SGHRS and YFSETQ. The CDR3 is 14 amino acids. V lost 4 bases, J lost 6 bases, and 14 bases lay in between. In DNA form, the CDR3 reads TGCGCCAGCAGCCCGCGGCGGGATACCAATGAGCAGTTCTTC. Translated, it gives CASSPRRDTNEQFF.

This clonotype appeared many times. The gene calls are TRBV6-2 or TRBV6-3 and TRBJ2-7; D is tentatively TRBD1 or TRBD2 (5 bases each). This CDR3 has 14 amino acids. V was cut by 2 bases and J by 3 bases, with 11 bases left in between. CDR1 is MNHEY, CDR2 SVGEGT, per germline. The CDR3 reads CASSYGTDYYEQYF. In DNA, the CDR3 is TGTGCCAGCAGTTACGGGACCGACTACTACGAGCAGTACTTC.

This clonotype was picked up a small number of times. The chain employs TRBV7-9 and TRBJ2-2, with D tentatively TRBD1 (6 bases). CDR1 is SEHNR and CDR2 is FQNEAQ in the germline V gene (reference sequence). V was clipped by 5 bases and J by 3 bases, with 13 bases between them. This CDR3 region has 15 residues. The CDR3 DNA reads TGTGCCAGCAGCCACTCCTCAGGGGACACCGGGGAGCTGTTTTTT. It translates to CASSHSSGDTGELFF.

CDR3 nucleotide sequence: TGCAGTGCTTCAGGGCCTCCGGACGACAATGAGCAGTTCTTC. This gives the protein CSASGPPDDNEQFF. This chain uses TRBV20-1 with TRBJ2-1, with D perhaps TRBD1 (5 bases). Germline assignment: CDR1 DFQATT and CDR2 SNEGSKA (reference sequence). The V and J ends lost 5 bases and 5 bases respectively, with 16 bases between them. The CDR3 length is 14 residues.

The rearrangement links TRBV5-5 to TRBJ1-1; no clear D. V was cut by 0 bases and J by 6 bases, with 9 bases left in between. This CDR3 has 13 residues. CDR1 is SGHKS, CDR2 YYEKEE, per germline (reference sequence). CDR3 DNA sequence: TGTGCCAGCAGCTTGGACCCCCTATCTGAAGCTTTCTTT. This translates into CASSLDPLSEAFF.

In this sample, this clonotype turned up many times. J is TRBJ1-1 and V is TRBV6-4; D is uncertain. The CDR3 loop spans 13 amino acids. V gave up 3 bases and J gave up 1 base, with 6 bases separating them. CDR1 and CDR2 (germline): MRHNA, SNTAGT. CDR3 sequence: CASSERENTEAFF. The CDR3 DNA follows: TGTGCCAGCAGTGAGCGGGAGAACACTGAAGCTTTCTTT.

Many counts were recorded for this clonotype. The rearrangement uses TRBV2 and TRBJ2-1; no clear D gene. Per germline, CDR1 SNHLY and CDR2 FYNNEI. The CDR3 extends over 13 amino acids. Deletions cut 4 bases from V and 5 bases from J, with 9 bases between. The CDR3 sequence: CASSVRPDNEQFF. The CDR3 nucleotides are TGTGCCAGCAGTGTCAGGCCAGACAATGAGCAGTTCTTC.

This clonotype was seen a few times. The CDR3, as DNA: TGTGCCAGCAGTCCCGGAACAGGGTTAACCTACGAGCAGTACTTC. Translating it yields CASSPGTGLTYEQYF. The rearrangement joins TRBV27 to TRBJ2-7, with a weak D call TRBD1 (6 bases). V lost 5 bases to trimming and J lost 2 bases, with 16 bases between them. From germline, CDR1 is MNHEY and CDR2 SMNVEV (reference sequence). CDR3 size: 15 residues.

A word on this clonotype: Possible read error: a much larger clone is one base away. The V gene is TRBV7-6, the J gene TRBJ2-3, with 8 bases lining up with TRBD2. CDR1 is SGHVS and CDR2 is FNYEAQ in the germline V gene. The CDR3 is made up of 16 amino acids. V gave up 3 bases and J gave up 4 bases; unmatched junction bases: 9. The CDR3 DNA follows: TGTGCCAGCAGCTTGTTAGCGGGACCTAGCGCAGATACGCAGTATTTT. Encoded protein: CASSLLAGPSADTQYF.

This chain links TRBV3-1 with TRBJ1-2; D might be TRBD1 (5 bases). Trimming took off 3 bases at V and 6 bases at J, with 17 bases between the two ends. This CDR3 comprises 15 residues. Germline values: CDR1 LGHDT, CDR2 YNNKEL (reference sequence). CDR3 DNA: TGTGCCAGCAGCCACCGCCAAGGACAAGCAAATGGCTACACCTTC. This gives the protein CASSHRQGQANGYTF.

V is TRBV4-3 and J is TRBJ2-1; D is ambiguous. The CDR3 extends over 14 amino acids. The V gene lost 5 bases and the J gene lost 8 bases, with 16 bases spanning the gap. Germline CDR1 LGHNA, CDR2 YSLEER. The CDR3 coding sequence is TGCGCCAGCAGCTCCCTTTTAGGGCGCGATGAGCAGTTCTTC. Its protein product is CASSSLLGRDEQFF.

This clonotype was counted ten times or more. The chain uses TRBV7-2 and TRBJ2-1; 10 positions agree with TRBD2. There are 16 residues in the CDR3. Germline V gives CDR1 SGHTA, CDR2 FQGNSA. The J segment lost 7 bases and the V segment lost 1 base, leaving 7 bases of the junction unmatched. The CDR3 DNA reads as TGTGCCAGCAGCTTAGAGCCTAGCGGGGGTCGGAATGAGCAGTTCTTC. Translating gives CASSLEPSGGRNEQFF. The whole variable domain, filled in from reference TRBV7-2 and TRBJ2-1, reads GAGVSQSPSNKVTEKGKDVELRCDPISGHTALYWYRQSLGQGLEFLIYFQGNSAPDKSGLPSDRFSAERTGGSVSTLTIQRTQQEDSAVYLCASSLEPSGGRNEQFFGPGTRLTVL.

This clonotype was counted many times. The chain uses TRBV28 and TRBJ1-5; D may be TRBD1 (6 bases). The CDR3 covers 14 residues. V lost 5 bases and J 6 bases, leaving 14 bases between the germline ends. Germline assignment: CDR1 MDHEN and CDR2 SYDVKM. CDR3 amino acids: CASSQQGEIQPQHF. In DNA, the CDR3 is TGTGCCAGCAGTCAACAGGGTGAGATTCAGCCCCAGCATTTT. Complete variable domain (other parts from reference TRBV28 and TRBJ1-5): DVKVTQSSRYLVKRTGEKVFLECVQDMDHENMFWYRQDPGLGLRLIYFSYDVKMKEKGDIPEGYSVSREKKERFSLILESASTNQTSMYLCASSQQGEIQPQHFGDGTRLSIL.